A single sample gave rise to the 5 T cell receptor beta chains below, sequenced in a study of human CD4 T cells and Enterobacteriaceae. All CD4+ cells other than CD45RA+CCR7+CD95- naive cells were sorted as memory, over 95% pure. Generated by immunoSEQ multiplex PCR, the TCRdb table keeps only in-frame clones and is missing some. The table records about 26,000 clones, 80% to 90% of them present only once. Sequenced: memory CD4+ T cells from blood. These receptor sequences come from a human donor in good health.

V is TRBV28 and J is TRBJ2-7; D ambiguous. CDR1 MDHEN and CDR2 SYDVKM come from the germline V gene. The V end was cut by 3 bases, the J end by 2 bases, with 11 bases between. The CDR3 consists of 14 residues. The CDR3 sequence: CASSLANLPYEQYF. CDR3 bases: TGTGCCAGCAGTTTGGCTAACCTCCCCTACGAGCAGTACTTC.

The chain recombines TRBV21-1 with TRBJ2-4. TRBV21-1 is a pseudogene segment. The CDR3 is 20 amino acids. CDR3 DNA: TGTGCCAGCAGCAACTCATTCCCCGGGACGTTAAGACTAGCCAAAAACATTCAGTACTTC. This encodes CASSNSFPGTLRLAKNIQYF.

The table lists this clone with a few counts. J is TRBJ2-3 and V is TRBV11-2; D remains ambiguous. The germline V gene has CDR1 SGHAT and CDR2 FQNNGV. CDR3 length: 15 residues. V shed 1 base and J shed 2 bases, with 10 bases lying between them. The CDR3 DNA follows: TGTGCCAGCAGCTTAGGTCTCGCTTTCACAGATACGCAGTATTTT. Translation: CASSLGLAFTDTQYF.

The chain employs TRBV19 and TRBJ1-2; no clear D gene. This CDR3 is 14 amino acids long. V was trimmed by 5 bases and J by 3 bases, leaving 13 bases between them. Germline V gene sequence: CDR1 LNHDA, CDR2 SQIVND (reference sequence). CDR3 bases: TGTGCCAGTAGTCCCCGGACTAGGGACTATGGCTACACCTTC. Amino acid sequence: CASSPRTRDYGYTF.

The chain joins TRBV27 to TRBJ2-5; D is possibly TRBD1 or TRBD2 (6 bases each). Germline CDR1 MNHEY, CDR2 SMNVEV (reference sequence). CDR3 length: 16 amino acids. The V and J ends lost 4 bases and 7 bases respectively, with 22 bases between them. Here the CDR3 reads CASSSPRGQGFRTQYF. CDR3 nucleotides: TGTGCCAGCAGTTCTCCCCGGGGGCAGGGATTTCGGACCCAGTACTTC.